This TCR beta chain was found in a study of T cell changes during pregnancy in multiple sclerosis. This CDR3 contains 17 residues. With 0 bases removed from V and 4 bases from J, the gap between germline ends came to 18 bases. CDR1 LGHNT and CDR2 FRNRAP come from the germline V gene. Measured with immunoSEQ multiplex PCR; TCRdb has only the in-frame clones, and not every one. Of tens of thousands of clones listed, more than 90% were seen once; the top ten hold under 3.5%. This clone was counted many times. The sequence was obtained from a female donor with multiple sclerosis, enrolled in a pregnancy study. The chain combines TRBV12-5 with TRBJ1-1, with a tentative D call TRBD1 (6 bases). The sample consisted of CD8+ T cells from peripheral blood mononuclear cells, taken before pregnancy. The DNA for the CDR3 is TGTGCTAGTGGTTTGGTAACCGGGGTGGGGGGGGCCACTGAAGCTTTCTTT. Its translation is CASGLVTGVGGATEAFF.